This TCR beta chain appears in the sequencing data of a study of T cell responses to AZD1222 COVID-19 vaccine. Overall study results and limits: Reportedly, close to half of spike-specific TCRs are directed against unmutated variant regions. Breadth and depth of Spike-specific TCRs rose after two AZD1222 doses. Mapped onto spike, vaccine-associated CD4 TCRs spanned it and were dominant at 160-218 and 743-854. The donor group comprised mostly white British people and more females; the analysis possibly underestimated clonal diversity.

Trimming left V 1 base short and J 9 bases short, with 12 bases between. The CDR3 runs to 13 residues. TCRdb's copy holds only in-frame clones and misses some; the assay was immunoSEQ multiplex PCR. The sample yields some 150,000 clones, 85% to 95% seen once. Note on this clone: Its specificity is not known.

The chain links TRBV12-3 or TRBV12-4 to TRBJ2-5; perhaps D is TRBD1 or TRBD2 (5 bases each). The sequence came from an adult in good health. Source: peripheral blood, taken on day 0 of AZD1222 vaccination. CDR3 DNA sequence: TGTGCCAGCAGTTTAGGGGAGCAGGGACCCCAGTACTTC. It codes for CASSLGEQGPQYF.